This T cell receptor (beta chain) was observed in a study of cytomegalovirus exposure and HLA in healthy donors. 13 Jbeta primers and 60 Vbeta primers were used for the PCR. This table comes from immunoSEQ multiplex PCR, and its TCRdb copy is limited to in-frame clones, with some not included. This sample has hundreds of thousands of clones, with about 80% found just once. In this sample, this clone turned up a few times. What it binds is not known. Study-level points and caveats: There were around 160 TCR beta chains listed as cytomegalovirus-associated. With later analysis, a missense DCLRE1C variant became linked to TCR beta V- and J-gene trimming.

The CDR3 is made up of 14 amino acids. Germline assignment: CDR1 LNHDA and CDR2 SQIVND (reference sequence). V lost 3 bases, J lost 6 bases, and 14 bases lay in between. V is TRBV19 and J is TRBJ1-1; weak D call: TRBD1 (5 bases). The receptor comes from a male donor in good health and CMV-seronegative. The material sequenced was PBMCs. The CDR3 nucleotides are TGTGCCAGTAGTATGATAAACCAGGGTCCTGAAGCTTTCTTT. It is translated as CASSMINQGPEAFF. The entire variable domain, with the rest obtained from reference TRBV19 and TRBJ1-1, is as follows: DGGITQSPKYLFRKEGQNVTLSCEQNLNHDAMYWYRQDPGQGLRLIYYSQIVNDFQKGDIAEGYSVSREKKESFPLTVTSAQKNPTAFYLCASSMINQGPEAFFGQGTRLTVV.